This is a list of T cell receptor beta chains from one sample in a study of CD8+CD57+ T cells in acquired aplastic anemia. One entry per CDR3 protein results from TCRdb running MiXCR on the reads. Counted here are about half a million distinct CDR3 sequences, around 32% occurring once; the ten biggest clones make up 0.82%. Sample: sorted CD4+, CD8+, or CD8+CD57+ T cells (not recorded which) from PBMCs. These receptors all come from a human donor with aplastic anemia. CDR3s include the opening cysteine and the closing phenylalanine or tryptophan.

V gene,J gene,CDR3 protein
TRBV5-6,TRBJ1-3,CASNHRDKKGFGNTIYF
TRBV19,TRBJ2-3,CASRWRGGDAGTQYF
TRBV7-2,TRBJ2-7,CASSLGLTVTYEQYF
TRBV7-7,TRBJ2-2,CASSPTISNTGELFF
TRBV19,TRBJ2-7,CASSMGGGTTYEQYF
TRBV19,TRBJ2-1,CASSAGRTILSYEQFF
TRBV6-1,TRBJ1-5,CASSEGPSVQPQHF
TRBV7-9,TRBJ2-5,CAAAQETQYF
TRBV6-1,TRBJ1-1,CASSVDRGSSEAFF
TRBV12-3/TRBV12-4,TRBJ2-7,CASSRQIYEQYF
TRBV29-1,TRBJ2-3,CSAWGLAESTDTQYF
TRBV6-5,TRBJ1-2,CASSYDSRNYGYTF
TRBV20-1,TRBJ2-1,CSATTGAGGNEQFF
TRBV11-2,TRBJ2-4,CASSLVTTKGDIQYF
TRBV15,TRBJ2-1,CATSRDKGSYNEQFF
TRBV6-1,TRBJ2-7,CASTHSGSQYEQYF
TRBV20-1,TRBJ1-1,CSARDRRGGTEAFF
TRBV7-9,TRBJ2-5,CASSLKETQYF
TRBV7-2,TRBJ1-1,CASSYRQGPSEAFF
TRBV7-9,TRBJ1-4,CASSAGRRNEKLFF
TRBV11-2,TRBJ2-3,CASSFGLAGLRDTQYF
TRBV7-2,TRBJ2-7,CASSRQFYEQYF
TRBV7-2,TRBJ1-2,CASSSGRGYGYTF
TRBV10-3,TRBJ2-5,CASRGNIAGGPETQYF
TRBV20-1,TRBJ2-1,CSARDVSGYNEQFF
TRBV10-3,TRBJ1-2,CAISKRQDYGYTF
TRBV10-3,TRBJ2-1,CAISAYSYNEQFF
TRBV9,TRBJ1-6,CASGGPGVSPLHF
TRBV30,TRBJ1-2,CAWKWGNYGYTF
TRBV7-9,TRBJ2-2,CASSPKGRELFF
TRBV11-3,TRBJ2-3,CASSGDTQYF
TRBV12-3/TRBV12-4,TRBJ1-6,CASCQDRVTSGSPLHF
TRBV20-1,TRBJ1-1,CSAQTVLNTEAFF
TRBV20-1,TRBJ2-7,CSARGTGGPWGYF
TRBV5-1,TRBJ2-1,CASSRSGSTGEQFF
TRBV25-1,TRBJ1-6,CASSPPGPGNSPLHF
TRBV3-1,TRBJ1-5,CASSQPQGSNQPQHF
TRBV6-2/TRBV6-3,TRBJ1-1,CASSPTGGAEAFF
TRBV7-8,TRBJ1-1,CASSSGWNTEAFF
TRBV7-9,TRBJ1-1,CASSSRMNTEAFF
TRBV20-1,TRBJ1-6,CSARVGGPGSPLHF
TRBV25-1,TRBJ1-1,CASRRAAAGTEAFF
TRBV30,TRBJ1-1,CAWNPVNTEAFF